This T cell receptor (beta chain) was sequenced during a study of blood T cell repertoires in COVID-19. Turning to the study itself: Sample material is recorded as cDNA or gDNA derived from T cells, B-cell-depleted T cells, or PBMCs.

Germline loops: CDR1 LNHDA, CDR2 SQIVND (reference sequence). After removal of 5 bases from V and 8 bases from J, the junction contained 9 bases not matched to a gene. This CDR3 contains 15 residues. Sequencing used immunoSEQ multiplex PCR; TCRdb keeps in-frame clones, though not all of them. The data hold under 150,000 clones, with around 86% observed a single time. The V gene is TRBV19, the J gene TRBJ2-1, with TRBD2 matching over 10 bases. The TCR sequence derives from a middle-aged man with active or convalescent COVID-19. Sequencing was carried out using peripheral blood. The CDR3: CASSQRGGLYHEQFF. DNA of the CDR3: TGTGCCAGTAGTCAGCGGGGGGGCCTTTATCATGAGCAGTTCTTC.